This T cell receptor beta chain was sequenced in a study of T cells in Graves' hyperthyroidism and ophthalmopathy. Whole-study results and caveats: Appearing also in blood were most of the thyroid clonotypes expanded above 0.001. Ophthalmopathy could be told apart from stable hyperthyroidism with a 13 V-J model.

Researchers amplified the TCR beta CDR3 regions from RNA transcripts. RT-PCR in the first round (using the HTBI primer set) targeted the TCR CDR3. TCRdb fed the multiplex PCR reads into MiXCR, producing one record per CDR3 protein. The table has approximately 640,000 distinct CDR3 sequences, approximately 42% seen once. Investigators excluded patients with uncontrolled infection, other autoimmune disease, pregnancy or lactation. Germline lookup yields CDR1 KGHDR and CDR2 SFDVKD. V lost 5 bases and J lost 7, with 11 bases in between. The CDR3 has 13 residues. A word on this clonotype: Its cognate antigen is unknown.

This rearrangement joins TRBV24-1 to TRBJ1-5; perhaps TRBD1 as D (6 bases). The sequenced sample consisted of peripheral blood or thyroid tissue (not recorded which). The receptor's source is an adult man with Graves' disease, either hyperthyroidism or ophthalmopathy (not recorded which). The CDR3 coding sequence is TGTGCCACCAGTGTCACAGGGTTGCAGCCCCAGCATTTT. As protein: CATSVTGLQPQHF.